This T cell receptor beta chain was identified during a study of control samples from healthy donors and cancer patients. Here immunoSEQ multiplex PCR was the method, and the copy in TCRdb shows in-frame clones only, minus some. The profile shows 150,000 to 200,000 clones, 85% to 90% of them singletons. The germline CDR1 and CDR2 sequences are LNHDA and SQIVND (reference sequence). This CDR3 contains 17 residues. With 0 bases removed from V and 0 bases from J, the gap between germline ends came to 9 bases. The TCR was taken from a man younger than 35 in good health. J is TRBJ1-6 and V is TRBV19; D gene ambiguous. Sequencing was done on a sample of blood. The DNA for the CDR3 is TGTGCCAGTAGTATAGAACCCTCGAGCTCCTATAATTCACCCCTCCACTTT. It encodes CASSIEPSSSYNSPLHF.